This T cell receptor (beta chain) was recovered during a study of PD-L1 blockade in urothelial cancer. The overall study: Atezolizumab at 1,200 mg intravenously every 3 weeks was started by patients in the mid-2010s. T cells were recovered from blood samples at a median of approximately 150,000.

Documented time point: peripheral blood 6 weeks after treatment start. Sampling of each patient yielded between 1 and 8 specimens, collected pretreatment and on-treatment. Germline assignment: CDR1 MDHEN and CDR2 SYDVKM. The CDR3 sequence is 11 residues long. With 5 bases removed from V and 9 bases from J, the gap between germline ends came to 10 bases. This clone has just a few counts. Each PCR contained spiked-in synthetic TCR analog templates. Here immunoSEQ multiplex PCR was the method, and the copy in TCRdb shows in-frame clones only, minus some. Of 24,000 or so clones in the sample, more than 65% are singletons; the top ten hold approximately 1.5%.

The chain carries TRBV28 and TRBJ1-2, with D possibly TRBD1 on 6 matching bases. The sequence was obtained from a man in his 70s with urothelial cancer. The sequencing here drew on PBMCs, taken around atezolizumab (anti-PD-L1) treatment. The CDR3 here is CASSRRDSYTF. In DNA form, the CDR3 reads TGTGCCAGCAGTAGAAGGGACAGCTACACCTTC.